These 32 T cell receptor beta chains originate from one sample sequenced in a study of chemoradiotherapy in HPV16-positive cancers. Clones were sequenced by immunoSEQ multiplex PCR, and TCRdb holds only the in-frame ones, with some missing. Among more than 20,000 clones listed, about 90% were seen once. Sequenced material: blood, taken from a patient who underwent chemoradiotherapy. These TCRs come from a human donor with HPV-associated anogenital cancer.

This chain uses TRBV5-1 with TRBJ2-1; D is unresolved. With 4 bases removed from V and 7 bases from J, the gap between germline ends came to 15 bases. Looked up from germline, CDR1 is SGHRS and CDR2 is YFSETQ. CDR3 length: 14 residues. DNA for the CDR3: TGCGCCAGCAGCCCAGTTCAGGTTCCAAATGAGCAGTTCTTC. It translates to CASSPVQVPNEQFF.

V and J are TRBV6-5 and TRBJ2-3; 8 nucleotides align to TRBD2. There are 15 residues in the CDR3. Germline CDR1 reads MNHEY; CDR2 reads SVGAGI. Germline trimming cut 6 bases from V and 2 bases from J; bases unmatched to any gene: 7. CDR3 bases: TGTGCCAGCAGAACCAAGCGGGGGATCACAGATACGCAGTATTTT. This codes for CASRTKRGITDTQYF.

This chain links TRBV2 with TRBJ1-1; TRBD1 matches at 9 bases. The germline gives CDR1 SNHLY, CDR2 FYNNEI. V lost 6 bases to trimming and J lost 7 bases; unmatched junction nucleotides: 6. This CDR3 spans 13 amino acids. CDR3 in amino acids: CASRGGQGIEAFF. The CDR3 region has the DNA TGTGCCAGCAGAGGGGGACAGGGTATTGAAGCTTTCTTT.

This rearrangement joins TRBV2 to TRBJ1-2; D is uncertain. The V and J ends lost 6 bases and 2 bases respectively, with 7 bases between them. Germline loops: CDR1 SNHLY, CDR2 FYNNEI. This CDR3 has 12 residues. In DNA form, the CDR3 reads TGTGCCAGCAGCCTGATAAACTATGGCTACACCTTC. Protein: CASSLINYGYTF.

This chain links TRBV7-2 with TRBJ2-1, with 10 positions matching TRBD1. The CDR3 loop spans 17 amino acids. Per the germline V gene, CDR1 is SGHTA and CDR2 is FQGNSA. J lost 4 bases, V lost 2 bases, and 8 bases had no gene match. The CDR3 reads CASSLSTRTGGYNEQFF. The CDR3 region has the DNA TGTGCCAGCAGCTTATCCACTCGGACAGGGGGATACAATGAGCAGTTCTTC.

The chain couples TRBV27 to TRBJ1-3, with 8 bases lining up with TRBD1. The V gene's germline CDR1 is MNHEY and CDR2 SMNVEV (reference sequence). This CDR3 region has 14 residues. With V trimmed by 6 bases and J by 4 bases, 5 bases remained unmatched. Here the CDR3 reads CASRRQGTGNTIYF. The CDR3 coding sequence is TGTGCCAGCAGGCGACAGGGGACGGGAAACACCATATATTTT.

The rearrangement uses TRBV19 and TRBJ1-1; maybe TRBD1 (6 bases). The CDR3 has 18 residues. The germline gives CDR1 LNHDA, CDR2 SQIVND (reference sequence). V lost 3 bases and J 1 base, leaving 21 bases between the germline ends. In nucleotides, the CDR3 is TGTGCCAGTAGTATTCTGGTTGGACAGCCTTTGAGGAACACTGAAGCTTTCTTT. Protein product: CASSILVGQPLRNTEAFF.

J is TRBJ1-1 and V is TRBV14, with D tentatively TRBD1 (5 bases). In germline, CDR1 is SGHDN, CDR2 FVKESK. CDR3 length equals 14 residues. The germline V and J ends were trimmed by 0 bases and 11 bases, with 16 bases remaining between them. Here the CDR3 reads CASSQEVRGMGAFF. The CDR3 DNA sequence: TGTGCCAGCAGCCAAGAGGTTCGGGGGATGGGCGCTTTCTTT. The full variable domain, its missing parts supplied by reference TRBV14 and TRBJ1-1, is EAGVTQFPSHSVIEKGQTVTLRCDPISGHDNLYWYRRVMGKEIKFLLHFVKESKQDESGMPNNRFLAERTGGTYSTLKVQPAELEDSGVYFCASSQEVRGMGAFFGQGTRLTVV.

The rearrangement joins TRBV7-2 to TRBJ2-7, with unresolved D. V lost 4 bases and J lost 1, with 11 bases in between. Germline CDR1 SGHTA, CDR2 FQGNSA. CDR3 length: 14 residues. CDR3 in DNA: TGTGCCAGCAGCTCAAACCAGGTATCCTACGAGCAGTACTTC. Protein sequence: CASSSNQVSYEQYF.

V is TRBV5-4 and J is TRBJ2-7, with 8 bases identical to TRBD1. The CDR3 loop spans 16 amino acids. The V gene's germline CDR1 is SGHNT and CDR2 YYREEE (reference sequence). V gave up 7 bases and J gave up 2 bases; unmatched junction bases: 14. The CDR3: CASGQGGTGSAYEQYF. CDR3 DNA sequence: TGTGCCAGCGGGCAGGGCGGGACAGGAAGCGCCTACGAGCAGTACTTC.

This clone was seen once. V and J are TRBV14 and TRBJ2-1, with no clear D. Per the germline V gene, CDR1 is SGHDN and CDR2 is FVKESK. This CDR3 has 14 residues. Trimming pared 1 base from V and 6 bases from J, leaving 10 bases between. The CDR3 loop reads CASSQVLPANEQFF. As DNA, the CDR3 is TGTGCCAGCAGCCAAGTTCTGCCCGCCAATGAGCAGTTCTTC.

The V gene is TRBV5-6, the J gene TRBJ2-2; 10 nucleotides line up with TRBD1. CDR1 SGHDT and CDR2 YYEEEE come from the germline V gene. The CDR3 length is 16 residues. With 4 bases clipped from V and 8 bases from J, the junction kept 11 bases outside the gene matches. CDR3 residues: CASSPGTGARPGELFF. The CDR3 coding sequence is TGTGCCAGCAGCCCCGGGACAGGGGCCCGACCAGGGGAGCTGTTTTTT.

The chain uses TRBV9 and TRBJ1-1; D uncertain. The germline V gene encodes CDR1 SGDLS and CDR2 YYNGEE. This CDR3 has 15 amino acids. V lost 0 bases to trimming and J lost 3 bases, with 12 bases between them. DNA of the CDR3: TGTGCCAGCAGCGTAGTGCGGGGTTCGGACACTGAAGCTTTCTTT. Encoded protein: CASSVVRGSDTEAFF.

V and J are TRBV2 and TRBJ2-2, with TRBD2 identical over 7 bases. Germline trimming cut 7 bases from V and 5 bases from J; bases unmatched to any gene: 7. CDR1 is SNHLY and CDR2 is FYNNEI in the germline V gene. This CDR3 is 14 amino acids long. The CDR3 DNA reads TGTGCCAGCACCACATCTAGCGGTACCGGGGAGCTGTTTTTT. This translates into CASTTSSGTGELFF.

This rearrangement joins TRBV6-5 to TRBJ1-2; a possible D gene is TRBD1 (5 bases). This CDR3 spans 12 amino acids. Germline CDR1 MNHEY, CDR2 SVGAGI. V dropped 4 bases and J dropped 2 bases, with 5 bases sitting between them. This chain's CDR3 is CASSWDNYGYTF. CDR3 nucleotide sequence: TGTGCCAGCAGTTGGGACAACTATGGCTACACCTTC.

Here the CDR3 reads CASSQDGGARQPQHF. The CDR3 DNA reads TGCGCCAGCAGCCAAGATGGGGGGGCTCGACAGCCCCAGCATTTT. This chain links TRBV4-1 with TRBJ1-5; weak D call: TRBD1 (6 bases). Germline-derived CDR1 and CDR2 are MGHRA and YSYEKL. The V and J ends lost 0 bases and 7 bases respectively, with 13 bases between them. The CDR3 has 15 amino acids.

The V gene is TRBV5-6, the J gene TRBJ2-1; 10 bases map to TRBD1. With 6 bases clipped from V and 2 bases from J, the junction kept 8 bases outside the gene matches. Germline CDR1 is SGHDT and CDR2 is YYEEEE. The CDR3 has 16 residues. The CDR3: CASKSSGTGAYNEQFF. The DNA of the CDR3 is TGTGCCAGCAAATCCAGTGGGACAGGGGCCTACAATGAGCAGTTCTTC.

This clone was detected only once. V usage is TRBV19 and J usage is TRBJ2-7; D remains ambiguous. CDR1 is LNHDA and CDR2 is SQIVND in the germline V gene (reference sequence). The CDR3 spans 15 residues. Trimming shortened V by 4 bases and J by 7 bases, and 20 bases separated the two germline ends. CDR3 amino acids: CASSTSNRSPMEQYF. The CDR3 DNA reads TGTGCCAGTAGTACCTCCAACCGGAGCCCCATGGAGCAGTACTTC.

The genes are TRBV7-2 and TRBJ2-3, with no clear D. This CDR3 is built from 15 residues. Germline loops: CDR1 SGHTA, CDR2 FQGNSA. V shed 1 base and J shed 2 bases, with 10 bases lying between them. The CDR3 reads CASSLVALHTDTQYF. CDR3 nucleotide sequence: TGTGCCAGCAGCTTAGTAGCACTGCACACAGATACGCAGTATTTT.

Within the sample, this clone is medium-sized (0.01 to 0.1%). V is TRBV7-9 and J is TRBJ2-3; 14 positions agree with TRBD2. Per the germline V gene, CDR1 is SEHNR and CDR2 is FQNEAQ (reference sequence). V lost 4 bases and J lost 5; bases outside the gene matches: 5. There are 16 residues in the CDR3. The CDR3 bases are TGTGCCAGCAGCTCCATGGGACTAGCGGGGGAAGATACGCAGTATTTT. Its translation is CASSSMGLAGEDTQYF.

The chain recombines TRBV28 with TRBJ1-1; tentatively, D is TRBD1 (5 bases). Germline V gene lookup returns CDR1 MDHEN and CDR2 SYDVKM. With 5 bases removed from V and 4 bases from J, the gap between germline ends came to 20 bases. This CDR3 is built from 16 residues. The CDR3 DNA sequence: TGTGCCAGCAGTCGAAACTCCGGGGGTTTCGGCACTGAAGCTTTCTTT. Protein product: CASSRNSGGFGTEAFF.

V gene TRBV11-2 combines with J gene TRBJ2-1, with a weak D call TRBD2 (6 bases). Trimming removed 5 bases from V and 7 bases from J, with 18 bases in between. Germline CDR1 reads SGHAT; CDR2 reads FQNNGV. The CDR3 has 15 residues. CDR3 loop: CASSASPGRGNEQFF. Here the CDR3 DNA reads TGTGCCAGCAGCGCCTCTCCGGGCCGGGGGAATGAGCAGTTCTTC.

The rearrangement uses TRBV6-6 and TRBJ2-5; possible D gene TRBD1, 6 bases. Germline values: CDR1 MNHNY, CDR2 SVGAGI (reference sequence). This CDR3 is 14 amino acids long. The ends were cut back, 7 bases at V and 1 base at J, with 13 bases in the middle. The DNA for the CDR3 is TGTGCCAGCACCCCACAGGGCAGCCAAGAGACCCAGTACTTC. Encoded protein: CASTPQGSQETQYF.

This clone was detected only a few times. The chain couples TRBV7-2 to TRBJ1-5; no clear D. Trimming took 1 base from V and 5 from J, leaving 12 bases between them. The CDR3 has 15 amino acids. The germline V gene has CDR1 SGHTA and CDR2 FQGNSA. CDR3 loop: CASSLVFRRDQPQHF. DNA of the CDR3: TGTGCCAGCAGCTTAGTTTTCAGGCGGGATCAGCCCCAGCATTTT.

The chain joins TRBV5-1 to TRBJ2-5; no firm D call. V shed 4 bases and J shed 1 base, with 14 bases lying between them. The length of the CDR3 is 15 residues. Germline V CDR1 and CDR2: SGHRS, YFSETQ. CDR3 nucleotides: TGCGCCAGCAGCAAAGACCGACCACCCCAAGAGACCCAGTACTTC. Translated: CASSKDRPPQETQYF.

This chain uses TRBV25-1 with TRBJ1-6, with a weak D call TRBD1 (5 bases). The CDR3 is 16 residues long. The germline V and J ends were trimmed by 1 base and 0 bases, with 7 bases remaining between them. The germline V gene has CDR1 MGHDK and CDR2 SYGVNS. The CDR3 region is CASSEWGSSYNSPLHF. As DNA, the CDR3 is TGTGCCAGCAGTGAATGGGGGAGCTCCTATAATTCACCCCTCCACTTT.

The V gene is TRBV29-1, the J gene TRBJ2-1; 8 bases match TRBD2. Looked up from germline, CDR1 is SQVTM and CDR2 is ANQGSEA. Trimming cost V 4 bases and J 7 bases; bases outside gene matches: 6. There are 13 residues in the CDR3. The CDR3: CSVVVGRGNEQFF. The CDR3 nucleotides are TGCAGCGTTGTTGTCGGGAGGGGGAATGAGCAGTTCTTC.

The genes are TRBV4-1 and TRBJ2-1; a possible D gene is TRBD1 (5 bases). The CDR3 runs to 14 residues. V was cut by 1 base and J by 8 bases, with 12 bases left in between. CDR1 is MGHRA, CDR2 YSYEKL, per germline. CDR3 sequence reads: CASSQVTGGHEQFF. The CDR3 nucleotides are TGCGCCAGCAGCCAAGTAACAGGTGGCCATGAGCAGTTCTTC.

This chain joins TRBV5-1 and TRBJ2-3, with D uncertain. The germline V gene has CDR1 SGHRS and CDR2 YFSETQ. The V gene lost 2 bases and the J gene lost 3 bases, with 13 bases spanning the gap. CDR3 length equals 15 residues. CDR3 protein: CASSLRRVETDTQYF. The CDR3 DNA follows: TGCGCCAGCAGCTTAAGACGGGTCGAGACAGATACGCAGTATTTT. Full variable domain (remainder filled in from reference TRBV5-1 and TRBJ2-3): KAGVTQTPRYLIKTRGQQVTLSCSPISGHRSVSWYQQTPGQGLQFLFEYFSETQRNKGNFPGRFSGRQFSNSRSEMNVSTLELGDSALYLCASSLRRVETDTQYFGPGTRLTVL.

V is TRBV2 and J is TRBJ1-1; D is unresolved. Germline CDR1 SNHLY, CDR2 FYNNEI. This CDR3 is 13 amino acids long. The V gene lost 2 bases and the J gene lost 6 bases, with 10 bases spanning the gap. CDR3 sequence reads: CASSESRRAEAFF. The CDR3 bases are TGTGCCAGCAGTGAAAGCAGGAGAGCTGAAGCTTTCTTT.

The genes are TRBV11-3 and TRBJ1-2; D unclear. Trimming left V 6 bases short and J 8 bases short, with 13 bases between. Germline CDR1 is SGHNT and CDR2 is YENEEA. The CDR3 has 12 residues. CDR3 DNA: TGTGCCAGCAGTTCCGGTTTCTTGGGCTACACCTTC. Amino acids: CASSSGFLGYTF.

This rearrangement joins TRBV2 to TRBJ2-3; unclear D gene. CDR3 length: 14 amino acids. Germline V gene sequence: CDR1 SNHLY, CDR2 FYNNEI. Trimming left V 5 bases short and J 0 bases short, with 9 bases between. CDR3 region: CASSPILSTDTQYF. CDR3 DNA sequence: TGTGCCAGCAGTCCTATTTTAAGCACAGATACGCAGTATTTT.